One sample yielded the 21 T cell receptor beta chains listed below, sequenced in a study of blood T cell repertoires in COVID-19. Clones were sequenced by immunoSEQ multiplex PCR, and TCRdb holds only the in-frame ones, with some missing. The top ten clones hold 3% of a sample with hundreds of thousands of clones, approximately 88% of them seen once. Sequencing was performed on peripheral blood. The receptor source for this set is a woman aged 25 to 39 with COVID-19, enrolled during active disease.

V and J are TRBV10-3 and TRBJ2-1, with D maybe TRBD2 (6 bases). V lost 3 bases to trimming and J lost 4 bases, with 7 bases between them. Germline CDR1 ENHRY, CDR2 SYGVKD. The CDR3 extends over 13 amino acids. The CDR3: CAISEGGYNEQFF. The CDR3 nucleotides read TGTGCCATCAGTGAAGGAGGGTACAATGAGCAGTTCTTC.

The CDR3 reads CASRESGHYEQYF. The CDR3 DNA reads TGTGCCAGCAGGGAGAGTGGTCACTACGAGCAGTACTTC. The chain joins TRBV6-5 to TRBJ2-7, with D unclear. Germline V CDR1 and CDR2: MNHEY, SVGAGI. Trimming took 6 bases from V and 3 from J, leaving 12 bases between them. The length of the CDR3 is 13 residues.

The V gene is TRBV6-5, the J gene TRBJ1-2; D gene uncertain. CDR3 length equals 13 residues. V lost 2 bases and J lost 8, with 12 bases in between. Germline CDR1 is MNHEY and CDR2 is SVGAGI. Here the CDR3 reads CASSYGGIGGYTF. CDR3 DNA: TGTGCCAGCAGTTACGGCGGTATTGGGGGCTACACCTTC.

This clone was seen a few times. This sample includes further DNA sequences coding for the same CDR3. This rearrangement joins TRBV6-5 to TRBJ1-1; weak D call: TRBD1 (5 bases). There are 12 residues in the CDR3. Germline values: CDR1 MNHEY, CDR2 SVGAGI. V lost 6 bases to trimming and J lost 1 base, with 6 bases between them. Written as DNA, the CDR3 is TGTGCCAGCAGAAGGGGGAACACTGAAGCTTTCTTT. It specifies CASRRGNTEAFF.

The chain uses TRBV6-2 or TRBV6-3 and TRBJ2-1; TRBD2 matches 9 bases. The CDR3 loop spans 15 amino acids. Germline values: CDR1 MNHEY, CDR2 SVGEGT. The ends lost 2 bases at V and 7 bases at J; junction bases unmatched: 6. The DNA of the CDR3 is TGTGCCAGCAGTTACGGGGTTCTAGCGGGGAATGAGCAGTTCTTC. Its translation: CASSYGVLAGNEQFF.

The J gene is TRBJ1-2, the V gene TRBV27, with D perhaps matching TRBD1 (5 bases). The CDR3 is made up of 14 amino acids. The germline V and J ends were trimmed by 3 bases and 0 bases, with 8 bases remaining between them. Germline CDR1 is MNHEY and CDR2 is SMNVEV (reference sequence). CDR3 sequence (DNA): TGTGCCAGCAGTTTCAGGGCAGCTAACTATGGCTACACCTTC. Amino acids: CASSFRAANYGYTF.

This clone occurred once. The chain combines TRBV7-6 with TRBJ2-1; perhaps TRBD2 as D (6 bases). CDR3 size: 15 residues. Per the germline V gene, CDR1 is SGHVS and CDR2 is FNYEAQ. Trimming stripped 0 bases from V and 7 bases from J, with 13 bases between. CDR3 residues: CASSLAAGFPNEQFF. CDR3 sequence (DNA): TGTGCCAGCAGCTTAGCGGCGGGATTCCCGAATGAGCAGTTCTTC.

This clone was seen just once. The chain carries TRBV18 and TRBJ2-7, with TRBD1 matching over 9 bases. Germline CDR1 is KGHSH and CDR2 is LQKENI. V lost 2 bases to trimming and J lost 6 bases; unmatched junction nucleotides: 2. CDR3 size: 13 residues. The CDR3 protein is CASSPVTGGEQYF. CDR3 sequence (DNA): TGTGCCAGCTCACCAGTGACAGGGGGCGAGCAGTACTTC.

The chain couples TRBV19 to TRBJ1-5; 8 bases agree with TRBD1. The V gene's germline CDR1 is LNHDA and CDR2 SQIVND (reference sequence). The CDR3 runs to 14 residues. V gave up 3 bases and J gave up 7 bases; unmatched junction bases: 5. This CDR3 is CASSIGQGRQPQHF. The CDR3 DNA reads as TGTGCCAGTAGTATTGGACAGGGCAGGCAGCCCCAGCATTTT.

The chain carries TRBV21-1 and TRBJ2-7; the table's TRBD2 call for D was not verified on the DNA. TRBV21-1 is recorded as a pseudogene. The CDR3 totals 20 residues. DNA for the CDR3: TGTGCCAGCAGCAAAGCGCAGAAGCGGGGGGGACCATTTACCTCCTACGAGCAGTACTTC. Translated: CASSKAQKRGGPFTSYEQYF.

The chain uses TRBV20-1 and TRBJ1-1; D gene ambiguous. The CDR3 sequence is 11 residues long. The germline V gene encodes CDR1 DFQATT and CDR2 SNEGSKA (reference sequence). V was pared by 7 bases and J by 1 base, with 7 bases between. CDR3 sequence reads: CSVEQNTEAFF. The CDR3 nucleotides are TGCAGTGTCGAGCAGAACACTGAAGCTTTCTTT.

The chain is built from TRBV30 and TRBJ2-3, with TRBD2 matching 8 bases. This CDR3 is built from 15 residues. Germline CDR1 is GTSNPN and CDR2 is SVGIG (reference sequence). With V trimmed by 2 bases and J by 2 bases, 6 bases remained unmatched. CDR3 sequence (DNA): TGTGCCTGGAGTAAACGAGCGGGAGACACAGATACGCAGTATTTT. This gives the protein CAWSKRAGDTDTQYF.

This rearrangement joins TRBV19 to TRBJ1-1; 7 nucleotides agree with TRBD1. J gave up 6 bases and V 5 bases, and 12 bases lay outside the gene matches. CDR1 and CDR2 from the germline V gene are LNHDA and SQIVND (reference sequence). There are 15 residues in the CDR3. This CDR3 reads CASSFSRQGGSEAFF. The CDR3 nucleotides are TGTGCCAGTAGTTTCAGCCGACAGGGAGGCTCTGAAGCTTTCTTT.

The V gene is TRBV27, the J gene TRBJ2-1; a weak D match, TRBD2 (7 bases). Trimming cost V 5 bases and J 3 bases, with 14 bases left between them. CDR3 length: 15 residues. The germline CDR1 and CDR2 sequences are MNHEY and SMNVEV (reference sequence). The CDR3 region has the DNA TGTGCCAGCAGTACCAGGGGAGGGGGCTACAATGAGCAGTTCTTC. Residues: CASSTRGGGYNEQFF.

The chain has TRBV6-5 and TRBJ2-7; 7 bases map to TRBD2. V trimming: 6 bases; J trimming: 3 bases; junction bases outside the gene matches: 2. The CDR3 sequence is 12 residues long. Germline values: CDR1 MNHEY, CDR2 SVGAGI. The CDR3 is CASSASGYEQYV. As DNA, the CDR3 is TGTGCCAGCAGCGCTAGCGGCTACGAGCAGTACGTC.

The V gene is TRBV3-1 (or the pseudogene TRBV3-2), the J gene TRBJ2-3; 11 bases are a match to TRBD2. V lost 6 bases, J lost 3 bases, and 20 bases stayed unmatched. CDR1 and CDR2 (germline): LGHDT, YNNKEL (reference sequence). This CDR3 is built from 20 residues. This CDR3 reads CASRPLTPTLPSGGTDTQYF. Here the CDR3 DNA reads TGTGCCAGCAGGCCCCTCACTCCTACCTTACCTAGCGGGGGGACAGATACGCAGTATTTT.

This clone was detected only once. J is TRBJ2-2 and V is TRBV7-2; D unresolved. This CDR3 spans 15 amino acids. Trimming cost V 0 bases and J 1 base, with 6 bases left between them. Germline loops: CDR1 SGHTA, CDR2 FQGNSA. CDR3 DNA sequence: TGTGCCAGCAGCTTAGCGGCTTTGAACACCGGGGAGCTGTTTTTT. It codes for CASSLAALNTGELFF.

This clone was counted a few times. The chain is built from TRBV6-6 and TRBJ2-7, with 7 bases lining up with TRBD2. Per the germline V gene, CDR1 is MNHNY and CDR2 is SVGAGI (reference sequence). The J segment lost 0 bases and the V segment lost 5 bases, leaving 1 base of the junction unmatched. The CDR3 runs to 13 residues. CDR3 DNA sequence: TGTGCCAGCAGTCCGGGGGGCTCCTACGAGCAGTACGTC. Translating gives CASSPGGSYEQYV.

The rearrangement joins TRBV19 to TRBJ1-4; 11 bases align to TRBD1. Germline trimming cut 2 bases from V and 8 bases from J; bases unmatched to any gene: 10. There are 17 residues in the CDR3. Germline V gives CDR1 LNHDA, CDR2 SQIVND (reference sequence). The CDR3: CASSILGTGGGTEKLFF. CDR3 sequence (DNA): TGTGCCAGTAGTATACTTGGGACAGGGGGGGGGACCGAAAAACTGTTTTTT.

The chain joins TRBV6-2 or TRBV6-3 to TRBJ2-2, with 8 bases lining up with TRBD1. V was clipped by 0 bases and J by 5 bases; unmatched bases: 8. This CDR3 comprises 17 residues. Germline CDR1 reads MNHEY; CDR2 reads SVGEGT. The CDR3 nucleotides are TGTGCCAGCAGTTACTCATCAGGGGGCATGGGTACCGGGGAGCTGTTTTTT. Translating gives CASSYSSGGMGTGELFF.

This chain connects TRBV10-1 to TRBJ2-1, with 10 bases matching TRBD2. V was pared by 3 bases and J by 10 bases, with 9 bases of the junction left unmatched. The CDR3 loop spans 15 amino acids. CDR1 is WNHNN and CDR2 is SYGVQD in the germline V gene (reference sequence). CDR3 sequence: CASSESGGGPREQFF. The DNA for the CDR3 is TGCGCCAGCAGTGAAAGCGGGGGGGGCCCCAGGGAGCAGTTCTTC.